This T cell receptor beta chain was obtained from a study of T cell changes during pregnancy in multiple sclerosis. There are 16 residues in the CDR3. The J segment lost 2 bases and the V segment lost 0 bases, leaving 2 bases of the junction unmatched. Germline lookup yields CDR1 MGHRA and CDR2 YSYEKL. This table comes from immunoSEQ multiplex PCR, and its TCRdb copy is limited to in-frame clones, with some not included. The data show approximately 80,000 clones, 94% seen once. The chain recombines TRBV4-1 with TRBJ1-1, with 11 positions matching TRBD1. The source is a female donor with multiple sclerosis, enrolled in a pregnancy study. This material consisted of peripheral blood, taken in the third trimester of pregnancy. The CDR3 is CASSQEGTGGNTEAFF. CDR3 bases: TGCGCCAGCAGCCAAGAGGGGACAGGGGGAAACACTGAAGCTTTCTTT.